These T cell receptor beta chains were read from a single sample in a study of cytomegalovirus exposure and HLA in healthy donors. TCRdb keeps only in-frame clones here, not all; method: immunoSEQ multiplex PCR. The sample carries approximately 190,000 clones, 75% to 80% recorded once. Sequenced sample: PBMCs. These receptors came from a woman in her 30s in good health and CMV-seropositive. Both conserved end residues are part of each CDR3. D genes are given only for firm matches. Size is stated for part of the rows, as once, few or many counts, or as a class when the clone is expanded.

>TRBD2|TRBJ2-7|few|TRBV7-9
CASSLGPGAGGEQYF
TGTGCCAGCAGCTTAGGGCCCGGGGCGGGGGGCGAGCAGTACTTC
>TRBD1|TRBJ1-5|NA|TRBV6-1
CASSGTGGNQPQHF
TGTGCCAGCAGTGGGACAGGTGGCAATCAGCCCCAGCATTTT
>TRBD1|TRBJ2-7|NA|TRBV7-6
CASTTGDYEQYF
TGTGCCAGCACCACAGGGGACTACGAGCAGTACTTC
>NA|TRBJ2-1|NA|TRBV19
CASSLIVTDYNEQFF
TGTGCCAGTAGTCTTATAGTGACAGACTACAATGAGCAGTTCTTC
>TRBD2|TRBJ2-1|NA|TRBV29-1
CGAAGLAGAPFSYNEQFF
TGCGGCGCCGCGGGGCTAGCGGGGGCCCCCTTCTCCTACAATGAGCAGTTCTTC
>TRBD1|TRBJ1-1|NA|TRBV18
CASSLGTGKVEAFF
TGTGCCAGCTCACTCGGGACAGGGAAGGTTGAGGCTTTCTTT
>TRBD2|TRBJ2-7|NA|TRBV6-6
CASALWGEGHSEQYF
TGTGCCAGCGCCCTCTGGGGGGAGGGCCACAGCGAGCAGTACTTC
>TRBD1|TRBJ2-1|NA|TRBV7-3
CASSLSRGNEQFF
TGTGCCAGCAGCCTATCCAGGGGGAATGAGCAGTTCTTC
>NA|TRBJ2-5|NA|TRBV6-1
CASSEGPTVAQYF
TGTGCCAGCAGTGAGGGGCCAACGGTGGCCCAGTACTTC
>TRBD1|TRBJ1-1|NA|TRBV11-2
CASSSSGTGNTEAFF
TGTGCCAGCAGCTCCTCCGGGACAGGGAACACTGAAGCTTTCTTT
>NA|TRBJ1-1|NA|TRBV7-3
CASSGQGNTEAFF
TGTGCCAGCAGCGGTCAGGGGAACACTGAAGCTTTCTTT
>TRBD2|TRBJ2-1|NA|TRBV27
CASSLLAGGNNEQFF
TGTGCCAGCAGTTTATTAGCGGGAGGGAACAATGAGCAGTTCTTC
>NA|TRBJ2-3|NA|TRBV5-1
CASSFNVRGTDTQYF
TGCGCCAGCAGCTTCAATGTCCGGGGAACAGATACGCAGTATTTT
>NA|TRBJ2-5|NA|TRBV4-2
CASSLNVGAQETQYF
TGTGCCAGCAGCTTGAATGTGGGGGCCCAAGAGACCCAGTACTTC
>TRBD1|TRBJ1-2|few|TRBV6-5
CASSYKDRDVGYTF
TGTGCCAGCAGTTACAAGGACAGGGATGTAGGCTACACCTTC
>TRBD1|TRBJ1-3|NA|TRBV28
CASSYRTGSLDTIYF
TGTGCCAGCAGTTATCGGACAGGGTCTCTGGACACCATATATTTT
>NA|TRBJ1-1|NA|TRBV2
CASRRDPNTEAFF
TGTGCCAGCAGGCGGGACCCGAACACTGAAGCTTTCTTT
>TRBD1|TRBJ1-1|NA|TRBV7-2
CASSLVGTGEIRAFF
TGTGCCAGCAGCTTAGTAGGGACAGGGGAGATTAGAGCTTTCTTT
>NA|TRBJ1-5|NA|TRBV28
CASSLYAAGAPNQPQHF
TGTGCCAGCAGTTTATATGCCGCGGGGGCACCCAATCAGCCCCAGCATTTT
>TRBD1|TRBJ2-7|NA|TRBV10-3
CASAGTGKTEQYF
TGTGCCTCAGCCGGGACAGGGAAAACCGAGCAGTACTTC
>TRBD1|TRBJ1-1|NA|TRBV9
CASSERQGSSEAFF
TGTGCCAGCAGCGAACGACAGGGATCGTCTGAAGCTTTCTTT
>TRBD2|TRBJ2-7|NA|TRBV29-1
CSAWGTSGDEQYF
TGCAGCGCATGGGGGACTAGCGGGGACGAGCAGTACTTC
>TRBD2|TRBJ2-3|NA|TRBV9
CASSVGLAGGTLWDTQYF
TGTGCCAGCAGCGTAGGTCTAGCGGGGGGCACGCTGTGGGATACGCAGTATTTT
>NA|TRBJ1-2|NA|TRBV14
CASSLQGLYGYTF
TGTGCCAGCAGCCTACAGGGTCTTTATGGCTACACCTTC
>TRBD1|TRBJ1-3|NA|TRBV5-1
CASSLLGQGTGNTIYF
TGCGCCAGCAGCTTGTTGGGACAGGGGACTGGAAACACCATATATTTT
>TRBD1|TRBJ2-3|NA|TRBV27
CASSLLGQGVDTQYF
TGTGCCAGCAGTTTATTGGGACAGGGGGTGGATACGCAGTATTTT
>TRBD1|TRBJ1-1|NA|TRBV7-3
CASSDGTGYTEAFF
TGTGCCAGCAGCGACGGGACAGGGTACACTGAAGCTTTCTTT
>TRBD1|TRBJ1-6|few|TRBV6-1
CASSEIKGAPSPLHF
TGTGCCAGCAGTGAAATAAAGGGGGCCCCTTCACCCCTCCACTTT
>TRBD1|TRBJ2-1|once|TRBV28
CASSSGTGGYNEQFF
TGTGCCAGCAGCTCCGGGACAGGGGGATATAATGAGCAGTTCTTC
>NA|TRBJ2-1|NA|TRBV7-6
CASSLLAGNEQFF
TGTGCCAGCAGCTTACTAGCTGGTAATGAGCAGTTCTTC
>NA|TRBJ2-7|NA|TRBV6-6
CASSYKQGGYEQYF
TGTGCCAGCAGTTACAAGCAGGGAGGCTACGAGCAGTACTTC
>TRBD1|TRBJ1-2|NA|TRBV7-2
CASSPVGTGWGGHGYTF
TGTGCCAGCAGCCCAGTCGGGACAGGGTGGGGAGGTCATGGCTACACCTTC
>NA|TRBJ2-3|NA|TRBV29-1
CSTHSDSTDTQYF
TGCAGCACTCACAGTGACAGCACAGATACGCAGTATTTT
>TRBD1|TRBJ1-3|NA|TRBV5-6
CASSWRGQVRGVGNTIYF
TGTGCCAGCAGCTGGCGCGGACAGGTGCGTGGAGTAGGAAACACCATATATTTT
>TRBD1|TRBJ1-1|NA|TRBV15
CATSLRTGGNTEAFF
TGTGCCACCAGCCTCCGGACAGGGGGTAACACTGAAGCTTTCTTT
>NA|TRBJ1-5|once|TRBV28
CASSPTPSNQPQHF
TGTGCCAGCAGCCCGACACCTAGCAATCAGCCCCAGCATTTT
>NA|TRBJ1-4|few|TRBV6-5
CASSLVTGGKLFF
TGTGCCAGCAGTCTCGTAACTGGAGGAAAACTGTTTTTT
>TRBD2|TRBJ2-1|NA|TRBV28
CASTPVGTSGIAVRAYNEQFF
TGTGCCAGCACGCCGGTGGGGACTAGCGGGATCGCAGTTAGGGCGTACAATGAGCAGTTCTTC
>NA|TRBJ2-7|NA|TRBV6-6
CASSYGQGMDEQYF
TGTGCCAGCAGTTATGGGCAGGGGATGGACGAGCAGTACTTC
>NA|TRBJ2-7|NA|TRBV9
CASSLEGGPWNEQYF
TGTGCCAGCAGCCTAGAGGGGGGGCCTTGGAACGAGCAGTACTTC
>TRBD2|TRBJ2-1|NA|TRBV18
CASSPTSGTYNEQFF
TGTGCCAGCTCACCCACTAGCGGGACATACAATGAGCAGTTCTTC
>NA|TRBJ1-2|once|TRBV4-3
CASSHLREPLRGYTF
TGCGCCAGCAGCCATCTCCGGGAGCCCTTGAGGGGCTACACCTTC
>NA|TRBJ2-1|NA|TRBV13
CASSSKGGVGSYNEQFF
TGTGCCAGCAGTTCCAAGGGGGGGGTAGGCTCCTACAATGAGCAGTTCTTC
>NA|TRBJ1-2|NA|TRBV27
CASSPPLRLGSVYGYTF
TGTGCCAGCAGCCCCCCTTTGAGGCTGGGGAGCGTGTATGGCTACACCTTC
>NA|TRBJ1-4|NA|TRBV27
CASKVRVGVEKLFF
TGTGCCAGCAAAGTCAGGGTGGGTGTCGAAAAACTGTTTTTT
>NA|TRBJ2-2|NA|TRBV4-2
CASSYIAVSTGELFF
TGTGCCAGCAGCTACATCGCTGTTTCGACCGGGGAGCTGTTTTTT
>NA|TRBJ2-3|NA|TRBV5-4
CASNDYTDTQYF
TGTGCCAGCAATGACTACACAGATACGCAGTATTTT
>NA|TRBJ2-7|NA|TRBV7-3
CASSSGTQTEQYF
TGTGCCAGCAGTTCCGGGACACAGACCGAGCAGTACTTC
>TRBD1|TRBJ2-1|few|TRBV4-1
CASSQEGQGMYNEQFF
TGCGCCAGCAGCCAAGAGGGACAGGGGATGTACAATGAGCAGTTCTTC
>TRBD1|TRBJ2-5|NA|TRBV29-1
CSGGTGVLETQYF
TGCAGCGGCGGGACAGGGGTTCTGGAGACCCAGTACTTC
>TRBD2|TRBJ2-5|few|TRBV28
CASSSPWGGEAAETQYF
TGTGCCAGCAGTTCTCCTTGGGGAGGGGAGGCAGCGGAGACCCAGTACTTC
>NA|TRBJ1-3|NA|TRBV5-1
CASSRDITFGNTIYF
TGCGCCAGCAGCCGGGACATTACTTTTGGAAACACCATATATTTT
>TRBD1|TRBJ2-7|NA|TRBV5-4
CASSLRQGQYEQYF
TGTGCCAGCAGCTTGAGACAGGGTCAATACGAGCAGTACTTC
>TRBD1|TRBJ1-2|NA|TRBV5-1
CASSLGTGANYGYTF
TGCGCCAGCAGCTTGGGGACAGGGGCCAACTATGGCTACACCTTC